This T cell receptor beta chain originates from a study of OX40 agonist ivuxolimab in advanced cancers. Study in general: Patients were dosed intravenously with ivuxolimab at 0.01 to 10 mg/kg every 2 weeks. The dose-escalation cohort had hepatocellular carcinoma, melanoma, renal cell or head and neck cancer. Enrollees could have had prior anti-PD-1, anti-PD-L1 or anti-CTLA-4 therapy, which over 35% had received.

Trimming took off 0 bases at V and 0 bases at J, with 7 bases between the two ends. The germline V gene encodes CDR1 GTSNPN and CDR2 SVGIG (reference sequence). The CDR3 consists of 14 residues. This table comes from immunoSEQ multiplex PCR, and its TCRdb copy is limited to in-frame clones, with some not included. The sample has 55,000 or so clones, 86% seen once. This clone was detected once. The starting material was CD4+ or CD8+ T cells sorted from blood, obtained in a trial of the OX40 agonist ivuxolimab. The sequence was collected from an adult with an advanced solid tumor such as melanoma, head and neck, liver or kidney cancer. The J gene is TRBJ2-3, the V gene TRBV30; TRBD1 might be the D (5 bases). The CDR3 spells CAWSVRGSTDTQYF. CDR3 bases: TGTGCCTGGAGTGTAAGGGGTAGCACAGATACGCAGTATTTT.